A single sample gave rise to the 3 T cell receptor beta chains below, sequenced in a study of identical twins. TCRdb reanalysed the 5' RACE reads using MiXCR and keeps one entry per CDR3 protein. The table has just under 550,000 distinct CDR3 sequences, about 15% seen once. These same data were also listed under a study on yellow fever vaccine responses in identical twins.

Sequencing was carried out using CD4+ T cells sorted from blood. These TCRs come from a woman aged 18-30 years in good health.

The chain is built from TRBV10-3 and TRBJ1-5; TRBD1 matches 9 bases. From germline, CDR1 is ENHRY and CDR2 SYGVKD. CDR3 length: 17 amino acids. V was clipped by 0 bases and J by 6 bases; unmatched bases: 9. The CDR3 coding sequence is TGTGCCATCAGTGAGTCGATCACAGGGGGCTTCGGTCAGCCCCAGCATTTT. This sequence encodes CAISESITGGFGQPQHF.

This chain joins TRBV3-1 and TRBJ2-5; D is possibly TRBD1 (5 bases). This CDR3 spans 13 amino acids. Per germline, CDR1 LGHDT and CDR2 YNNKEL (reference sequence). Trimming shortened V by 3 bases and J by 7 bases, and 12 bases separated the two germline ends. The CDR3 here is CASSHEERGTQYF. CDR3 nucleotide sequence: TGTGCCAGCAGCCATGAGGAAAGGGGGACCCAGTACTTC.

The genes are TRBV20-1 and TRBJ1-5; D not resolved. CDR3 length: 12 residues. Trimming pared 1 base from V and 5 bases from J, leaving 6 bases between. Germline-derived CDR1 and CDR2 are DFQATT and SNEGSKA (reference sequence). In DNA, the CDR3 is TGCAGTGCTAGAGTTGACGATCAGCCCCAGCATTTT. Its translation: CSARVDDQPQHF.